The next 23 T cell receptor beta chains were all read from a single sample in a study of response to subunit inactivated influenza vaccine. TCRdb ran MiXCR on the RT-PCR reads and lists one entry per CDR3 protein. The sample consists of a few hundred thousand distinct CDR3 sequences, 12% to 15% of them appearing once. This material consisted of PBMCs from blood, taken 11 to 12 days after vaccination. The receptors were gathered from a man aged 50 or older who received an inactivated influenza vaccine.

The rearrangement links TRBV7-3 to TRBJ2-1; the D gene is possibly TRBD2 (5 bases). Germline V gene lookup returns CDR1 SGHTA and CDR2 FQGTGA. The CDR3 totals 13 residues. The V end was cut by 4 bases, the J end by 5 bases, with 9 bases between. DNA of the CDR3: TGTGCCAGCAGCTCCGGGGTTCACAATGAGCAGTTCTTC. Its protein is CASSSGVHNEQFF.

The chain has TRBV20-1 and TRBJ1-5; 8 nucleotides match TRBD1. The germline gives CDR1 DFQATT, CDR2 SNEGSKA (reference sequence). Trimming took 0 bases from V and 2 from J; bases not matched to a gene: 0. The CDR3 loop spans 14 amino acids. The CDR3 nucleotides are TGCAGTGCTAGAGAGGACAGGGGCAATCAGCCCCAGCATTTT. This gives the protein CSAREDRGNQPQHF.

There are a few counts of this clonotype. The chain carries TRBV20-1 and TRBJ1-1, with a weak D call TRBD1 (5 bases). Germline V gene sequence: CDR1 DFQATT, CDR2 SNEGSKA (reference sequence). This CDR3 is built from 14 residues. Trimming stripped 5 bases from V and 7 bases from J, with 20 bases between. CDR3: CSAGDTGARGEAFF. The DNA of the CDR3 is TGCAGTGCTGGCGATACAGGTGCCCGGGGTGAAGCTTTCTTT.

Only a few counts were recorded for this clonotype. The chain uses TRBV11-2 and TRBJ2-7; unclear D gene. Germline CDR1 reads SGHAT; CDR2 reads FQNNGV. V dropped 3 bases and J dropped 4 bases, with 7 bases sitting between them. The CDR3 sequence is 12 residues long. The CDR3 region has the DNA TGTGCCAGCAGCTTTCGCATTTACGAGCAGTACTTC. Translated, it gives CASSFRIYEQYF.

In this sample, this clonotype turned up a few times. The V gene is TRBV20-1, the J gene TRBJ1-5; maybe TRBD1 (6 bases). The CDR3 contains 14 residues. Looked up from germline, CDR1 is DFQATT and CDR2 is SNEGSKA (reference sequence). Trimming took off 0 bases at V and 7 bases at J, with 13 bases between the two ends. CDR3 in DNA: TGCAGTGCTAGAGATCCTAGGGGGGGGCAGCCCCAGCATTTT. Amino acids: CSARDPRGGQPQHF.

This clonotype was observed a handful of times. The chain is built from TRBV15 and TRBJ2-1; D uncertain. With 1 base removed from V and 5 bases from J, the gap between germline ends came to 6 bases. Germline CDR1 reads LNHNV; CDR2 reads YYDKDF (reference sequence). This CDR3 is built from 13 residues. CDR3 bases: TGTGCCACCAGCAGAGCCCTGGACAATGAGCAGTTCTTC. Translating gives CATSRALDNEQFF.

This clonotype was observed at least ten times. The chain recombines TRBV4-3 with TRBJ2-3; weak D call: TRBD2 (6 bases). The CDR3 loop spans 14 amino acids. Germline V gene data show CDR1 as LGHNA and CDR2 as YSLEER. V dropped 0 bases and J dropped 9 bases, with 13 bases sitting between them. CDR3 amino acids: CASSQDRDSTTQYF. The CDR3 DNA follows: TGCGCCAGCAGCCAAGACCGGGACTCCACAACGCAGTATTTT.

This clonotype was detected many times. The chain carries TRBV11-2 and TRBJ2-1; 7 bases align to TRBD2. Germline CDR1 reads SGHAT; CDR2 reads FQNNGV. The CDR3 totals 18 residues. V shed 1 base and J 4 bases; nucleotides not matched to a gene: 13. CDR3 protein: CASSLVSHGTTKYNEQFF. The CDR3, as DNA: TGTGCCAGCAGCTTAGTTTCCCACGGGACTACCAAATACAATGAGCAGTTCTTC.

This clonotype was detected only a few times. The chain is built from TRBV20-1 and TRBJ2-3; D is possibly TRBD1 or TRBD2 (6 bases each). This CDR3 contains 16 residues. V lost 5 bases, J lost 2 bases, and 20 bases lay in between. Germline assignment: CDR1 DFQATT and CDR2 SNEGSKA (reference sequence). The CDR3 is CSAGGGPGSLTDTQYF. CDR3 DNA: TGCAGTGCTGGAGGGGGGCCGGGTTCCCTCACAGATACGCAGTATTTT.

This clonotype was recorded a few times. The V gene is TRBV30, the J gene TRBJ1-1, with D uncertain. Trimming left V 0 bases short and J 3 bases short, with 11 bases between. From germline, CDR1 is GTSNPN and CDR2 SVGIG (reference sequence). This CDR3 contains 14 residues. In DNA form, the CDR3 reads TGTGCCTGGAGTGTACTGTACAGAGACACTGAAGCTTTCTTT. Residues: CAWSVLYRDTEAFF.

This clonotype appeared a few times. The chain uses TRBV20-1 and TRBJ2-1; 8 nucleotides line up with TRBD2. Germline V gene lookup returns CDR1 DFQATT and CDR2 SNEGSKA (reference sequence). The CDR3 runs to 14 residues. The V gene end was trimmed by 6 bases and the J gene end by 4 bases; junction bases not matched to a gene: 8. The CDR3 nucleotides read TGCAGTGCCGGGGGTCAGCGGGGGTACAATGAGCAGTTCTTC. Encoded protein: CSAGGQRGYNEQFF.

This clonotype occurred a few times. The chain recombines TRBV6-2 or TRBV6-3 with TRBJ2-7; the match to TRBD2 covers 9 bases. This CDR3 spans 15 amino acids. The V gene end was trimmed by 0 bases and the J gene end by 2 bases; junction bases not matched to a gene: 2. Germline CDR1 and CDR2: MNHEY and SVGEGT. CDR3 DNA: TGTGCCAGCAGTTACTCGACTAGCGGAACCTACGAGCAGTACTTC. It is translated as CASSYSTSGTYEQYF.

Only a few counts were recorded for this clonotype. The CDR3 DNA reads as TGCGCCAGCAGCCCTGAAATTACGAAACGCACAGATACGCAGTATTTT. Encoded protein: CASSPEITKRTDTQYF. The rearrangement links TRBV5-1 to TRBJ2-3; D uncertain. This CDR3 has 16 residues. Trimming left V 4 bases short and J 1 base short, with 16 bases between. Germline CDR1 reads SGHRS; CDR2 reads YFSETQ.

This clonotype turned up a few times. The chain joins TRBV28 to TRBJ2-7, with 11 bases identical to TRBD2. V gave up 5 bases and J gave up 7 bases; unmatched junction bases: 10. The germline gives CDR1 MDHEN, CDR2 SYDVKM. This CDR3 is built from 15 residues. CDR3 protein: CASSPILAGVREQYF. The CDR3 coding sequence is TGTGCCAGCAGTCCCATACTAGCGGGAGTGAGGGAGCAGTACTTC. The full variable domain, with the rest looked up from reference TRBV28 and TRBJ2-7, is DVKVTQSSRYLVKRTGEKVFLECVQDMDHENMFWYRQDPGLGLRLIYFSYDVKMKEKGDIPEGYSVSREKKERFSLILESASTNQTSMYLCASSPILAGVREQYFGPGTRLTVT.

The CDR3 here is CASSRELYEQYF. The CDR3 nucleotides are TGTGCCAGCAGTCGGGAACTCTACGAGCAGTACTTC. V is TRBV6-6 and J is TRBJ2-7, with D possibly matching TRBD2 (5 bases). In germline, CDR1 is MNHNY, CDR2 SVGAGI (reference sequence). Trimming removed 5 bases from V and 3 bases from J, with 8 bases in between. This CDR3 region has 12 residues.

This clonotype has more than one count but fewer than ten. This rearrangement joins TRBV6-2 or TRBV6-3 to TRBJ2-1; the match to TRBD2 covers 12 bases. Germline CDR1 and CDR2: MNHEY and SVGEGT. This CDR3 region has 19 residues. V lost 2 bases, J lost 0 bases, and 8 bases stayed unmatched. The chain's CDR3 is CASSYGLAGGSPSYNEQFF. DNA for the CDR3: TGTGCCAGCAGTTACGGTCTAGCGGGGGGGAGCCCCTCCTACAATGAGCAGTTCTTC.

This clonotype has more than one count but fewer than ten. The rearrangement joins TRBV20-1 to TRBJ2-7; 11 bases match TRBD1. V was pared by 5 bases and J by 3 bases, with 3 bases of the junction left unmatched. CDR3 length equals 13 residues. Germline CDR1 is DFQATT and CDR2 is SNEGSKA (reference sequence). The CDR3, as DNA: TGCAGTGCTCCCGGGACAGGGGGCTACGAGCAGTACTTC. This encodes CSAPGTGGYEQYF.

The rearrangement uses TRBV5-1 and TRBJ2-2; a weak D match, TRBD1 (6 bases). V dropped 0 bases and J dropped 3 bases, with 6 bases sitting between them. Germline CDR1 SGHRS, CDR2 YFSETQ. The CDR3 runs 14 residues. CDR3 DNA sequence: TGCGCCAGCAGCTTGGACAGGGACACCGGGGAGCTGTTTTTT. Translation: CASSLDRDTGELFF.

The gene calls are TRBV28 and TRBJ2-2; D uncertain. Trimming left V 4 bases short and J 2 bases short, with 11 bases between. The CDR3 consists of 15 residues. In germline, CDR1 is MDHEN, CDR2 SYDVKM. The CDR3 nucleotides are TGTGCCAGCAGTTACCAAAGGGCCAACACCGGGGAGCTGTTTTTT. It encodes CASSYQRANTGELFF. Combining the CDR3 with reference TRBV28 and TRBJ2-2 gives the whole variable domain DVKVTQSSRYLVKRTGEKVFLECVQDMDHENMFWYRQDPGLGLRLIYFSYDVKMKEKGDIPEGYSVSREKKERFSLILESASTNQTSMYLCASSYQRANTGELFFGEGSRLTVL.

The chain joins TRBV7-2 to TRBJ2-1, with D hard to call. V lost 2 bases and J 4 bases, leaving 12 bases between the germline ends. CDR3 length: 15 amino acids. Germline-derived CDR1 and CDR2 are SGHTA and FQGNSA. CDR3: CASSLISAVYNEQFF. CDR3 in DNA: TGTGCCAGCAGCTTAATCTCGGCGGTGTACAATGAGCAGTTCTTC.

The rearrangement links TRBV20-1 to TRBJ2-7; TRBD2 aligns across 12 bases. Trimming cost V 5 bases and J 4 bases; bases outside gene matches: 6. Germline CDR1 DFQATT, CDR2 SNEGSKA (reference sequence). This CDR3 contains 14 residues. CDR3 DNA sequence: TGCAGTGCTTGGACTAGCGGGGCAAGTTACGAGCAGTACTTC. Translating gives CSAWTSGASYEQYF.

This chain connects TRBV12-3 or TRBV12-4 to TRBJ1-1, with 7 bases identical to TRBD1. Germline trimming cut 1 base from V and 8 bases from J; bases unmatched to any gene: 4. There are 13 residues in the CDR3. The CDR3 here is CASSLELTGEAFF. CDR3 bases: TGTGCCAGCAGTTTAGAACTGACAGGGGAAGCTTTCTTT.

The chain couples TRBV3-1 to TRBJ2-3, with 11 bases fitting TRBD2. Trimming at V came to 4 bases and at J to 3 bases, leaving 3 bases not matched to a gene. Germline CDR1 is LGHDT and CDR2 is YNNKEL (reference sequence). The CDR3 spans 15 residues. The CDR3 nucleotides read TGTGCCAGCAGCCTGACTAGCGGGGAGACAGATACGCAGTATTTT. Residues: CASSLTSGETDTQYF.